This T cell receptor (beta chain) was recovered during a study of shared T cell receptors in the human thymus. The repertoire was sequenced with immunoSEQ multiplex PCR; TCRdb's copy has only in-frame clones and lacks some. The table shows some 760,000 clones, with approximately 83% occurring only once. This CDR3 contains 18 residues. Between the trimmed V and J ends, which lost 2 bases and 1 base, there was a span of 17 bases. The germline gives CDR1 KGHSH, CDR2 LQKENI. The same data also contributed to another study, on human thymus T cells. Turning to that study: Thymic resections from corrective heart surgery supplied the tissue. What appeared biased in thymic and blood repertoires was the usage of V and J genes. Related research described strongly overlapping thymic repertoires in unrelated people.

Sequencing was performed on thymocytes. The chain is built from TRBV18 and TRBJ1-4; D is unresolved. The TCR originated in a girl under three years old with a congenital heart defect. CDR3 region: CASSPLSRGIETNEKLFF. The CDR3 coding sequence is TGTGCCAGCTCACCATTATCTCGGGGAATCGAAACTAATGAAAAACTGTTTTTT.